The 24 T cell receptor beta chains given below trace back to one sample, sequenced in a study of T cells expressing NK-cell markers. After re-calling the 5' RACE reads, TCRdb lists one entry per CDR3 protein, DNA absent. The sample totals hundreds of thousands of distinct CDR3 sequences. Sequencing was carried out using blood T cells: a sorted CD56 or NKG2C T cell subset, CD4+ or CD8+ T cells, or bulk PBMC T cells (not recorded which). These receptors were collected from a woman between 18 and 75 years old in good health.

The genes are TRBV12-3 or TRBV12-4 and TRBJ1-4; without DNA, the TCRdb call of TRBD1 cannot be checked. The CDR3 has 13 residues. The CDR3 loop is CASIGQGNEKLFF.

V and J are TRBV7-6 and TRBJ2-7; TCRdb picks TRBD1, but there is no DNA to check that call. Per the germline V gene, CDR1 is SGHVS and CDR2 is FNYEAQ. CDR3 length equals 15 residues. CDR3 sequence: CASSPTGGGNDEQYF. Drawing the rest from reference TRBV7-6 and TRBJ2-7, the complete variable domain is GAGVSQSPRYKVTKRGQDVALRCDPISGHVSLYWYRQALGQGPEFLTYFNYEAQQDKSGLPNDRFSAERPEGSISTLTIQRTEQRDSAMYRCASSPTGGGNDEQYFGPGTRLTVT.

The rearrangement joins TRBV5-5 to TRBJ1-3; TCRdb's D call, TRBD1, is unchecked because there is no DNA. Germline V gives CDR1 SGHKS, CDR2 YYEKEE (reference sequence). The CDR3 is made up of 14 amino acids. The chain's CDR3 is CASSPGPGGNTIYF.

The chain carries TRBV4-2 and TRBJ1-1; TCRdb's D gene call, TRBD1, goes unchecked for lack of DNA. From germline, CDR1 is LGHNA and CDR2 YNFKEQ. The CDR3 is made up of 16 amino acids. The CDR3 sequence: CASSPLGNRVNTEAFF.

This chain joins TRBV11-2 and TRBJ2-7; TCRdb picks TRBD1, but there is no DNA to check that call. From germline, CDR1 is SGHAT and CDR2 FQNNGV. The CDR3 is made up of 15 amino acids. The CDR3 spells CASSPAPDAFYEQYF.

The chain uses TRBV7-2 and TRBJ2-1; absent DNA, TCRdb's TRBD2 call cannot be checked. The V gene's germline CDR1 is SGHTA and CDR2 FQGNSA. This CDR3 spans 15 amino acids. The CDR3 region is CASSLISGMYNEQFF.

This sequence joins TRBV4-1 and TRBJ1-2; the D call of TRBD1 rests on TCRdb alone, since no DNA is present to check it. Germline CDR1 MGHRA, CDR2 YSYEKL. There are 16 residues in the CDR3. This CDR3 reads CASSQAGTGGRYGYTF.

The V call is TRBV5-1, the J call TRBJ1-6; TCRdb gives TRBD1 as the D gene, but with no DNA this cannot be confirmed. CDR1 is SGHRS, CDR2 YFSETQ, per germline. The CDR3 length is 15 residues. The CDR3 region is CATPCPRGPGSPLHF.

The J gene is TRBJ1-4, the V gene TRBV6-2 or TRBV6-3. This CDR3 has 13 residues. Looked up from germline, CDR1 is MNHEY and CDR2 is SVGEGT. The CDR3 is CASRTSSGEKLFF.

The V and J genes are TRBV14 and TRBJ2-2; the TCRdb call, TRBD2, lacks DNA for checking. Germline lookup yields CDR1 SGHDN and CDR2 FVKESK. The CDR3 consists of 15 residues. The CDR3 reads CASSSTSGLTGELFF.

The V call is TRBV27, the J call TRBJ2-7; the TCRdb call, TRBD2, lacks DNA for checking. The CDR3 is 15 residues long. Germline V gene sequence: CDR1 MNHEY, CDR2 SMNVEV (reference sequence). This CDR3 is CASRWLAGAEYEQYF.

The V call is TRBV10-3, the J call TRBJ2-6; TCRdb reports TRBD1, a call that lacks DNA to check it against. The CDR3 runs to 16 residues. Germline V gives CDR1 ENHRY, CDR2 SYGVKD. The CDR3: CAIRPGEGSGANVLTF.

The chain uses TRBV5-1 and TRBJ2-7; TCRdb's D gene call, TRBD1, goes unchecked for lack of DNA. Germline loops: CDR1 SGHRS, CDR2 YFSETQ. CDR3 size: 13 residues. Here the CDR3 reads CASSLGQFYEQYF. The full variable domain, rest sourced from reference TRBV5-1 and TRBJ2-7, is KAGVTQTPRYLIKTRGQQVTLSCSPISGHRSVSWYQQTPGQGLQFLFEYFSETQRNKGNFPGRFSGRQFSNSRSEMNVSTLELGDSALYLCASSLGQFYEQYFGPGTRLTVT.

The chain carries TRBV12-3 or TRBV12-4 and TRBJ2-7; TCRdb proposes TRBD1, but this gene call is untestable without DNA. CDR3 length equals 15 residues. This CDR3 reads CASSPRDRGIHEQYF.

This sequence joins TRBV7-6 and TRBJ2-1; as DNA is missing, the TRBD1 call by TCRdb cannot be tested. CDR1 is SGHVS and CDR2 is FNYEAQ in the germline V gene. The CDR3 totals 18 residues. Here the CDR3 reads CASSLPNRVAGAWNEQFF.

The V gene is TRBV4-3, the J gene TRBJ2-3; the TCRdb D gene call, TRBD2, has no DNA to confirm it. The CDR3 is 16 amino acids. From germline, CDR1 is LGHNA and CDR2 YSLEER. The CDR3 region is CASRLSSAASTDTQYF.

The V call is TRBV21-1, the J call TRBJ2-4; TCRdb outputs TRBD1, but without DNA this stays unchecked. TRBV21-1 is deemed a pseudogene. This CDR3 has 15 residues. CDR3 sequence: CASSKEGETKNIQYF.

The genes are TRBV7-9 and TRBJ1-3; TCRdb picks TRBD1, but there is no DNA to check that call. There are 16 residues in the CDR3. Looked up from germline, CDR1 is SEHNR and CDR2 is FQNEAQ (reference sequence). CDR3 sequence: CASTEQVRHPGNTIYF.

The V gene is TRBV12-3 or TRBV12-4, the J gene TRBJ2-5. The CDR3 runs to 11 residues. CDR3 sequence reads: CASRQQETQYF.

The genes are TRBV30 and TRBJ2-7; the TCRdb call, TRBD2, lacks DNA for checking. Germline lookup yields CDR1 GTSNPN and CDR2 SVGIG (reference sequence). The CDR3 totals 18 residues. CDR3 residues: CAWSRGWTSGIPTYEQYF.

The rearrangement uses TRBV30 and TRBJ2-7. This CDR3 comprises 11 residues. Germline V gene data show CDR1 as GTSNPN and CDR2 as SVGIG (reference sequence). CDR3 protein: CAWSGFYEQYF.

The chain joins TRBV20-1 to TRBJ1-2; the TRBD1 assignment by TCRdb is unverifiable without DNA. CDR1 and CDR2 from the germline V gene are DFQATT and SNEGSKA (reference sequence). There are 14 residues in the CDR3. This chain's CDR3 is CSVQSGQNHYGYTF.

The chain links TRBV5-5 to TRBJ2-3. Germline CDR1 is SGHKS and CDR2 is YYEKEE (reference sequence). This CDR3 is 14 amino acids long. The CDR3: CASSWTNRGDTQYF.

The chain combines TRBV20-1 with TRBJ1-1; TCRdb returns TRBD1, unconfirmable since there is no DNA. The CDR3 has 15 residues. Germline loops: CDR1 DFQATT, CDR2 SNEGSKA (reference sequence). The CDR3 region is CSARSIRGANTEAFF.